This TCR beta chain was sequenced during a study of T cell clonality in common variable immunodeficiency. Patients and controls were mostly of Caucasian heritage. Study outcomes and limitations: CVID subjects shared fewer TCRbeta clones than healthy controls did. Compared with healthy controls, CVID subjects showed increased TCRbeta clonality, mostly in about a third.

This clone was seen ten or more times. Its antigen is unidentified. From the germline J gene comes the end of the CDR3, since the read stops 3 residues before it. Sequencing input was equivalent genomic DNA from CVID and controls. The protocol was immunoSEQ multiplex PCR, while the TCRdb copy is restricted to in-frame clones and leaves out a portion. The sample includes around 50,000 clones, none of them occurring once. This CDR3 region has 16 residues. The ends lost 10 bases at V and 6 bases at J; junction bases unmatched: 19. The sequencing sample was made of peripheral blood mononuclear cells. The source is a person between 18 and 75 years old in good health. V and J are TRBV12-3 or TRBV12-4 and TRBJ2-3; 7 bases agree with TRBD2. The covered CDR3 bases are TGTGCCACCCAAGGGGCTAGCGGCTATTTGGTGGATACG. Amino acid sequence: CATQGASGYLVDT. The complete CDR3 reads CATQGASGYLVDTQYF.